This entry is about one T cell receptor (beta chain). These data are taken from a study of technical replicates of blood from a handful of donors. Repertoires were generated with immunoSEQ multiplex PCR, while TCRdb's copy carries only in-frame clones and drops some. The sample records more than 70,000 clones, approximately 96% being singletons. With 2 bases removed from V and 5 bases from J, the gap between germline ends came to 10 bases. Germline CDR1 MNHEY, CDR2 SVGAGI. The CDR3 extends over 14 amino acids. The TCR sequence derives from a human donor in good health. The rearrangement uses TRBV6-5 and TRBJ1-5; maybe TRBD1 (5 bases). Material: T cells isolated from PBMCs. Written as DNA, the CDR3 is TGTGCCAGCAGTTACCGGGCGGGGGATCAGCCCCAGCATTTT. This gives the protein CASSYRAGDQPQHF.